Below, 14 T cell receptor beta chains from the same sample are listed, as sequenced in a study of shared clonotypes between healthy human individuals. This table comes from immunoSEQ multiplex PCR, and its TCRdb copy is limited to in-frame clones, with some not included. The data contain around 370,000 clones, about 96% of them singletons. The sample was memory CD8+ T cells sorted from blood. As for subset: CD45RO+ cells pooled with CCR7-negative TemRA cells. These receptors all come from a man between 25 and 39 years old in good health.

This chain connects TRBV13 to TRBJ2-3; 12 positions match TRBD2. Germline V gene sequence: CDR1 PRHDT, CDR2 FYEKMQ (reference sequence). The ends lost 3 bases at V and 4 bases at J; junction bases unmatched: 2. This CDR3 spans 15 amino acids. The chain's CDR3 is CASSLTSGRSDTQYF. CDR3 in DNA: TGTGCCAGCAGCTTGACTAGCGGGAGATCAGATACGCAGTATTTT.

V and J are TRBV27 and TRBJ2-1; D gene uncertain. The length of the CDR3 is 13 residues. Trimming took 5 bases from V and 4 from J, leaving 9 bases between them. Germline V gene sequence: CDR1 MNHEY, CDR2 SMNVEV (reference sequence). This CDR3 is CASSKTHYNEQFF. The CDR3 DNA is TGTGCCAGCAGTAAAACACATTACAATGAGCAGTTCTTC.

The V call is TRBV9, the J call TRBJ1-1; D remains ambiguous. The CDR3 is 14 residues long. Trimming shortened V by 2 bases and J by 3 bases, and 11 bases separated the two germline ends. CDR1 SGDLS and CDR2 YYNGEE come from the germline V gene. The DNA of the CDR3 is TGTGCCAGCAGCGTTACTCCCCAGGACACTGAAGCTTTCTTT. It encodes CASSVTPQDTEAFF. The entire variable domain, with the rest obtained from reference TRBV9 and TRBJ1-1, is as follows: DSGVTQTPKHLITATGQRVTLRCSPRSGDLSVYWYQQSLDQGLQFLIQYYNGEERAKGNILERFSAQQFPDLHSELNLSSLELGDSALYFCASSVTPQDTEAFFGQGTRLTVV.

The chain couples TRBV5-1 to TRBJ2-2; D gene uncertain. Germline assignment: CDR1 SGHRS and CDR2 YFSETQ. V lost 4 bases and J 6 bases, leaving 7 bases between the germline ends. CDR3 length equals 12 residues. The CDR3 here is CASSTVAGELFF. In DNA form, the CDR3 reads TGCGCCAGCAGCACCGTCGCCGGGGAGCTGTTTTTT.

V and J are TRBV5-1 and TRBJ2-3; D unclear. The V and J ends lost 0 bases and 7 bases respectively, with 6 bases between them. The germline V gene encodes CDR1 SGHRS and CDR2 YFSETQ. The CDR3 loop spans 12 amino acids. The CDR3 region is CASSLGDNTQYF. The DNA of the CDR3 is TGCGCCAGCAGCTTGGGAGATAATACGCAGTATTTT.

The chain links TRBV7-3 to TRBJ1-2; 7 positions match TRBD1. The CDR3 is 10 amino acids. The germline V gene encodes CDR1 SGHTA and CDR2 FQGTGA. Unmatched junction bases numbered 6, after V lost 9 bases and J lost 11 bases. Written as DNA, the CDR3 is TGTGCCAGTGACAGGGAGAGGTACACCTTC. Translated, it gives CASDRERYTF.

The V and J genes are TRBV5-4 and TRBJ2-2, with TRBD1 identical over 8 bases. V dropped 0 bases and J dropped 4; count of bases not matched to a gene: 2. The CDR3 runs to 15 residues. Germline loops: CDR1 SGHNT, CDR2 YYREEE (reference sequence). The CDR3 bases are TGTGCCAGCAGCTTGGGACAGGGGCCCACCGGGGAGCTGTTTTTT. Its protein product is CASSLGQGPTGELFF.

The chain joins TRBV6-6 to TRBJ2-4; 8 nucleotides agree with TRBD2. The CDR3 spans 13 residues. With V trimmed by 4 bases and J by 6 bases, 2 bases remained unmatched. Germline V gives CDR1 MNHNY, CDR2 SVGAGI (reference sequence). CDR3 loop: CASSLAGPNIQYF. The CDR3 coding sequence is TGTGCCAGCAGTTTAGCGGGACCAAACATTCAGTACTTC.

The rearrangement joins TRBV5-1 to TRBJ2-2, with D maybe TRBD2 (6 bases). Germline assignment: CDR1 SGHRS and CDR2 YFSETQ. The CDR3 sequence is 16 residues long. V lost 4 bases and J 4 bases, leaving 17 bases between the germline ends. This chain's CDR3 is CASSPRLDRSTGELFF. The CDR3 nucleotides read TGCGCCAGCAGCCCTAGACTAGATAGATCCACCGGGGAGCTGTTTTTT.

The chain links TRBV4-1 to TRBJ2-3; 10 positions agree with TRBD2. Germline trimming cut 8 bases from V and 2 bases from J; bases unmatched to any gene: 10. Per the germline V gene, CDR1 is MGHRA and CDR2 is YSYEKL. The CDR3 is 16 amino acids. The CDR3 is CASSPASGRDTDTQYF. The CDR3 DNA is TGCGCCAGCTCTCCTGCGAGCGGGAGGGACACAGATACGCAGTATTTT.

Of note for this clone: The identical CDR3 is also encoded by other nucleotide sequences in the sample. The chain joins TRBV28 to TRBJ2-5; D possibly corresponds to TRBD2 (6 bases). The CDR3 consists of 12 residues. V lost 6 bases and J lost 2, with 7 bases in between. Germline V gene sequence: CDR1 MDHEN, CDR2 SYDVKM. The CDR3 DNA sequence: TGTGCCAGCAGGCGGGGACAAGAGACCCAGTACTTC. As protein: CASRRGQETQYF.

Notes on this clone: At one end, the junction sequence differs from germline, possibly due to a read error. The J gene is TRBJ2-7, the V gene TRBV27, with a possible D match to TRBD1 (5 bases). Per germline, CDR1 MNHEY and CDR2 SMNVEV (reference sequence). CDR3 length: 15 amino acids. CDR3: CASSITGLGFYGQYF. In nucleotides, the CDR3 is TGTGCCAGCAGTATTACAGGCCTGGGGTTCTACGGGCAGTACTTC.

This chain connects TRBV4-1 to TRBJ2-7, with TRBD1 identical over 7 bases. This CDR3 has 15 amino acids. After removal of 4 bases from V and 3 bases from J, the junction contained 9 bases not matched to a gene. Germline lookup yields CDR1 MGHRA and CDR2 YSYEKL. CDR3 in DNA: TGCGCCAGCAGCCTCCGGACAGGCTTAGGCTACGAGCAGTACTTC. This sequence encodes CASSLRTGLGYEQYF.

The CDR3 spells CASSSGTGERETQYF. The CDR3 DNA reads as TGTGCCAGTAGTTCCGGGACAGGGGAGCGGGAGACCCAGTACTTC. The chain recombines TRBV19 with TRBJ2-5; 10 bases map to TRBD1. The V gene end was trimmed by 5 bases and the J gene end by 5 bases; junction bases not matched to a gene: 8. CDR3 length equals 15 residues. Germline values: CDR1 LNHDA, CDR2 SQIVND (reference sequence). Drawing the rest from reference TRBV19 and TRBJ2-5, the complete variable domain is DGGITQSPKYLFRKEGQNVTLSCEQNLNHDAMYWYRQDPGQGLRLIYYSQIVNDFQKGDIAEGYSVSREKKESFPLTVTSAQKNPTAFYLCASSSGTGERETQYFGPGTRLLVL.